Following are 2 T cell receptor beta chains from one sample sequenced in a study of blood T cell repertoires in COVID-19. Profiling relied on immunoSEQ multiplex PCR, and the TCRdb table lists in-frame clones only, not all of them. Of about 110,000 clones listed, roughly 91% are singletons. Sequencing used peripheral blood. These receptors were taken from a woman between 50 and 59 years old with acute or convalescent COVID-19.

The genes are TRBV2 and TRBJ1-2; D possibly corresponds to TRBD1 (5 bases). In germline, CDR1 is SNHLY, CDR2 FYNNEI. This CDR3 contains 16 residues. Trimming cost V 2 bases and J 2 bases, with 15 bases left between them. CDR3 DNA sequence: TGTGCCAGCAGTGAATCAGGTGGGGCCAGAAACTATGGCTACACCTTC. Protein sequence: CASSESGGARNYGYTF. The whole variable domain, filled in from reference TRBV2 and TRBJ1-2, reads EPEVTQTPSHQVTQMGQEVILRCVPISNHLYFYWYRQILGQKVEFLVSFYNNEISEKSEIFDDQFSVERPDGSNFTLKIRSTKLEDSAMYFCASSESGGARNYGYTFGSGTRLTVV.

CDR3 region: CASSPGRSPLHF. The CDR3, as DNA: TGTGCCAGCTCACCGGGGAGGTCACCCCTCCACTTT. The V call is TRBV18, the J call TRBJ1-6; no clear D gene. The length of the CDR3 is 12 residues. Trimming removed 3 bases at V and 10 bases at J, with 7 bases between. Germline assignment: CDR1 KGHSH and CDR2 LQKENI.